Below, 7 T cell receptor beta chains from the same sample are listed, as sequenced in a study of T-cell memory formation after mild COVID-19. TCRdb processed the 5' RACE reads anew with MiXCR; each CDR3 protein has one entry. This sample carries about 430,000 distinct CDR3 sequences, roughly 24% of them seen once, and the ten largest clones take about 8.7%. Sequencing was carried out using PBMCs or a T cell subset sorted from them (not recorded which). Receptors were obtained from an adult woman who had mild COVID-19 (a few samples of this study predate the infection). Cell type and time point are not known.

Only a few counts were recorded for this clonotype. The gene calls are TRBV4-1 and TRBJ1-2; TRBD1 is a possible D gene (6 bases). Trimming pared 0 bases from V and 7 bases from J, leaving 15 bases between. CDR3 length equals 15 residues. The V gene's germline CDR1 is MGHRA and CDR2 YSYEKL. CDR3 residues: CASSQEGQGRGGYTF. The CDR3 nucleotides are TGCGCCAGCAGCCAAGAAGGCCAGGGGAGAGGTGGCTACACCTTC.

The chain combines TRBV27 with TRBJ1-1, with D uncertain. Deletions cut 0 bases from V and 0 bases from J, with 11 bases between. Germline V CDR1 and CDR2: MNHEY, SMNVEV (reference sequence). CDR3 length: 16 amino acids. CDR3 DNA: TGTGCCAGCAGTTTATCCCTGGGGTACATGAACACTGAAGCTTTCTTT. Amino acid sequence: CASSLSLGYMNTEAFF.

This clonotype was counted between two and nine times. V is TRBV6-2 or TRBV6-3 and J is TRBJ2-7, with 7 bases fitting TRBD2. From germline, CDR1 is MNHEY and CDR2 SVGEGT. Trimming took 6 bases from V and 1 from J; bases not matched to a gene: 9. CDR3 length equals 15 residues. As DNA, the CDR3 is TGTGCCAGCAGCAAGTGGCTAGCGGAGTCCTACGAGCAGTACTTC. It yields the protein CASSKWLAESYEQYF.

This clonotype was seen a handful of times. The chain recombines TRBV20-1 with TRBJ2-1, with a tentative D call TRBD1 (6 bases). This CDR3 comprises 13 residues. V lost 2 bases to trimming and J lost 7 bases, with 12 bases between them. In germline, CDR1 is DFQATT, CDR2 SNEGSKA (reference sequence). Written as DNA, the CDR3 is TGCAGTGCTAGAACATACAGGGATAATGAGCAGTTCTTC. This translates into CSARTYRDNEQFF.

The chain carries TRBV12-3 or TRBV12-4 and TRBJ2-1, with 8 bases lining up with TRBD2. The CDR3 contains 15 residues. The V segment lost 0 bases and the J segment 4 bases; nucleotides outside the gene matches: 2. CDR3 protein: CASSLAGRAYNEQFF. The CDR3 DNA follows: TGTGCCAGCAGTTTAGCCGGGAGGGCTTACAATGAGCAGTTCTTC.

The chain carries TRBV5-1 and TRBJ2-6, with TRBD1 as a possible D gene (6 bases). This CDR3 is 12 amino acids long. The germline V gene has CDR1 SGHRS and CDR2 YFSETQ. V gave up 1 base and J gave up 12 bases, with 8 bases separating them. In DNA, the CDR3 is TGCGCCAGCAGCTTGACAGGGAGCGTCCTGACTTTC. This gives the protein CASSLTGSVLTF.

The V call is TRBV5-1, the J call TRBJ1-2, with D tentatively TRBD1 (5 bases). V shed 4 bases and J shed 4 bases, with 17 bases lying between them. Germline V CDR1 and CDR2: SGHRS, YFSETQ. CDR3 size: 15 residues. The DNA for the CDR3 is TGCGCCAGCAGCCTTCAGGGCCCCGTCGGCTATGGCTACACCTTC. Its translation is CASSLQGPVGYGYTF.